This T cell receptor beta chain comes out of a study of identical twins. Trimming took off 4 bases at V and 5 bases at J, with 13 bases between the two ends. The V gene's germline CDR1 is KGHDR and CDR2 SFDVKD. This CDR3 has 14 amino acids. Unique molecular identifiers were present on the cDNA, which also gained a universal primer site by template switching. MiXCR, run by TCRdb on the 5' RACE reads, gives a single entry per CDR3 protein. The sample carries 500,000 or so distinct CDR3 sequences, approximately 15% recorded once. The same data also went into a second study, on yellow fever vaccine responses in identical twins.

V is TRBV24-1 and J is TRBJ2-5; possibly TRBD1 or TRBD2 for D (5 bases each). The source of this sequence is a woman aged 18-29 years in good health. The specimen was CD4+ T cells sorted from blood. The CDR3, as DNA: TGTGCCACCAGTGACCACGGGACGGTCGAGACCCAGTACTTC. Residues: CATSDHGTVETQYF.